The clone carrying this TCR beta chain was seen many times. Authors of the study amplified TCR beta CDR3 regions from RNA transcripts. The HTBI primer set served for first-round RT-PCR of the TCR CDR3. One entry per CDR3 protein, called by TCRdb with MiXCR from the multiplex PCR reads. The table shows more than 300,000 distinct CDR3 sequences, with roughly an eighth occurring only once. The data belong to a study of T cells in Graves' hyperthyroidism and ophthalmopathy. The PBMCs studied were ones that came from approximately 9.9 ml fresh peripheral blood. What was sequenced was blood. The source of this sequence is a woman aged 18-29 years with Graves' hyperthyroidism.

The CDR3 here is CASSFLFAEAFF. The CDR3 DNA sequence: TGTGCCAGCAGCTTTCTTTTTGCTGAAGCTTTCTTT. The genes are TRBV7-9 and TRBJ1-1; D remains unclear. This CDR3 has 12 residues. V shed 3 bases and J shed 6 bases, with 8 bases lying between them. The V gene's germline CDR1 is SEHNR and CDR2 FQNEAQ (reference sequence). The full variable domain, in which reference TRBV7-9 and TRBJ1-1 provide the parts outside the CDR3, is DTGVSQNPRHKITKRGQNVTFRCDPISEHNRLYWYRQTLGQGPEFLTYFQNEAQLEKSRLLSDRFSAERPKGSFSTLEIQRTEQGDSAMYLCASSFLFAEAFFGQGTRLTVV.